This note documents a single T cell receptor beta chain sequence. What it binds is unknown. This sample stems from a study of identifying expanded T cells in peripheral blood. Points from the study as a whole: Differentially abundant clones: about 1.2 between replicates, roughly 16 at two to three weeks, less than 20 at four. Clone count variance between roughly 2-week samples rose with total template count.

Produced via immunoSEQ multiplex PCR; TCRdb's table is partial and in-frame only. The sample holds over 100,000 clones, 88% seen once. Germline lookup yields CDR1 SGHNT and CDR2 YENEEA. Trimming stripped 0 bases from V and 7 bases from J, with 13 bases between. The CDR3 length is 15 residues. This chain joins TRBV11-3 and TRBJ2-1; no clear D gene. Sequenced material: blood. The sequence came from a person aged 18-70 years in good health. The CDR3 region has the DNA TGTGCCAGCAGCTTAGAGCGCTACCCATTGAATGAGCAGTTCTTC. Protein product: CASSLERYPLNEQFF.